The rows below give T cell receptor beta chains drawn from one sample of a study of blood T cell repertoires in COVID-19. Sequencing was performed with immunoSEQ multiplex PCR; in TCRdb, only in-frame clones are kept and a portion is missing. The sample contains 60,000 to 70,000 clones, over 75% of which appear only once. The sample comprised peripheral blood. The receptors were gathered from an older woman with COVID-19, enrolled during active disease. Both conserved end residues are part of each CDR3. Fields, in order: V gene, J gene, D gene, clone size, CDR3 DNA, CDR3 protein. A D gene is named only where the DNA matches it firmly. The size of a clone is reported for some rows only, either as once, few or many, or as a class for expanded clones.

TRBV29-1,TRBJ1-2,.,.,TGCAGCGTCGCCGGGGACACGGTCTATGGCTACACCTTC,CSVAGDTVYGYTF
TRBV30,TRBJ1-2,.,.,TGTGCCTGGTGGGAGGGTGTCTATGGCTACACCTTC,CAWWEGVYGYTF
TRBV9,TRBJ2-1,TRBD2,.,TGTGCCAGCAGCGTAGGGCGGGAGGGATACAATGAGCAGTTCTTC,CASSVGREGYNEQFF
TRBV4-1,TRBJ2-2,TRBD1,.,TGCGCCAGCAGCCTACAGGGGACCGGGGAGCTGTTTTTT,CASSLQGTGELFF
TRBV6-5,TRBJ2-5,TRBD1,.,TGTGCCAGCAGCCTCTCCGGGACAGGCGGGGAGACCCAGTACTTC,CASSLSGTGGETQYF
TRBV9,TRBJ2-3,.,.,TGTGCCAGCAGCGTAGGTTCTAGCACAGATACGCAGTATTTT,CASSVGSSTDTQYF
TRBV2,TRBJ2-7,TRBD2,.,TGTGCCAGCAGGGACGGGAGGGCCCCGTCCTACGAGCAGTACTTC,CASRDGRAPSYEQYF
TRBV7-2,TRBJ2-5,.,.,TGTGCCAGCAGCTTAGTTGGGGGCTACGAGGAGACCCAGTACTTC,CASSLVGGYEETQYF
TRBV28,TRBJ1-2,.,.,TGTGCCAGCAGTTTAGGTAGAGGGGGCTACACCTTC,CASSLGRGGYTF
TRBV11-1,TRBJ1-1,.,.,TGTGCCAGCAGCTTAGGTAGGGGGACTGAAGCTTTCTTT,CASSLGRGTEAFF
TRBV5-1,TRBJ1-6,.,.,TGCGCCAGCAGCTTGTCCGGGTACTCACCCCTCCACTTT,CASSLSGYSPLHF
TRBV12-3/TRBV12-4,TRBJ2-5,.,.,TGTGCCAGCAGTTTTTCCAGTCCGGAGACCCAGTACTTC,CASSFSSPETQYF
TRBV6-6,TRBJ1-2,TRBD1,.,TGTGCCAGCAGTTACCTTACTGGGACAGCCTATGGCTACACCTTC,CASSYLTGTAYGYTF
TRBV27,TRBJ2-7,.,.,TGTGCCAGCAGGACTTCCGGCTACGAGCAGTACTTC,CASRTSGYEQYF
TRBV3-1/TRBV3-2,TRBJ2-7,TRBD1,.,TGTGCCAGCAGCCAAACAGGGGGCTCCTACGAGCAGTACTTC,CASSQTGGSYEQYF
TRBV4-1,TRBJ1-5,TRBD1,.,TGCGCCAGCAGCCAAGAAGAAACAGGGGGACAGCCCCAGCATTTT,CASSQEETGGQPQHF
TRBV2,TRBJ1-4,.,.,TGTGCCAGCAGTACCGGGTACGAAAAACAGTTTTTT,CASSTGYEKQFF
TRBV6-6,TRBJ1-5,TRBD1,.,TGTGCCAGCAGTTGGACAGGGGACAGCAATCAGCCCCAGCATTTT,CASSWTGDSNQPQHF
TRBV3-1/TRBV3-2,TRBJ2-5,.,.,TGTGCCAGCAGCCAAGGCCCGGGGATAGCCCAAGAGACCCAGTACTTC,CASSQGPGIAQETQYF
TRBV11-2,TRBJ2-7,TRBD2,.,TGTGCCAGCAGCTTAGTAGGTAGCGGGGGCTACGAGCAGTACTTC,CASSLVGSGGYEQYF
TRBV5-1,TRBJ2-1,.,once,TGCGCCAGCAGCTTGTCGGGACTCCCAGAACACAATGAGCAGTTCTTC,CASSLSGLPEHNEQFF
TRBV7-8,TRBJ2-1,.,few,TGTGCCAGCAGCTTAGGAGCAGGGATTCCCAATGAGCAGTTCTTC,CASSLGAGIPNEQFF
TRBV28,TRBJ2-2,TRBD2,.,TGTGCCAGCAGTTTAGCCGGGAGGTCGGGCACCGGGGAGCTGTTTTTT,CASSLAGRSGTGELFF
TRBV5-4,TRBJ2-2,.,.,TGTGCCAGCAGCTTTCGTCGACAGGTTGGCGGGGAGCTGTTTTTT,CASSFRRQVGGELFF
TRBV6-1,TRBJ1-6,.,.,TGTGCCAGCAGTGACAGACTCCTGCCCCTCCACTTT,CASSDRLLPLHF
TRBV3-1/TRBV3-2,TRBJ2-1,TRBD2,.,TGTGCCAGCAGCGAGGGACTAGCGGGACCCAATGAGCAGTTCTTC,CASSEGLAGPNEQFF
TRBV5-1,TRBJ1-1,.,once,TGCGCCAGCAGCTTGGGGGTCAGGTTGAACACTGAAGCTTTCTTT,CASSLGVRLNTEAFF
TRBV7-2,TRBJ1-2,.,few,TGTGCCAGCAGCCCCACAGGGAACTATGGCTACACCTTC,CASSPTGNYGYTF